One TCR beta chain is described in this entry. The antigen is undetermined. Germline V lookup: CDR1 KGHSH, CDR2 LQKENI. Losses at the gene ends were 0 bases for V and 6 bases for J; bases not matched to a gene: 2. This CDR3 is 14 amino acids long. This sample stems from a study of regulatory T cells in long-lasting Graves disease. Across the study: Patients with new Graves' disease had used antithyroid drugs below 3 months. General study findings and limits: There were preferences for TRBV28, TRBJ1-2 and TRBJ2-5 in persistent disease. Persistent-disease Graves' patients showed less TCR diversity than new cases.

Indicated time point: newly diagnosed GD, antithyroid drugs for less than 3 months. PBMC RNA served as the TCR library source. For TCR beta, libraries came from iRepertoire HTBI primers and Arm-PCR of CDR3 regions. TCRdb re-called the multiplex PCR reads with MiXCR, one entry per CDR3 protein. Of approximately 560,000 distinct CDR3 sequences listed, 15% to 20% are singletons. This sample also belongs to another study, concerning T cells in Graves' hyperthyroidism and ophthalmopathy. That work adds: HTBI primers were the set used in a first-round RT-PCR of the TCR CDR3.

This specimen consisted of peripheral blood mononuclear cells (PBMCs), obtained at new diagnosis, from a patient treated with antithyroid drugs. The genes are TRBV18 and TRBJ2-1, with TRBD1 matching over 7 bases. This clonotype was sampled from a man aged 18 to 30 with Graves disease. This CDR3 is CASSPPRQGNEQFF. The CDR3 region has the DNA TGTGCCAGCTCACCACCCAGACAGGGCAATGAGCAGTTCTTC.